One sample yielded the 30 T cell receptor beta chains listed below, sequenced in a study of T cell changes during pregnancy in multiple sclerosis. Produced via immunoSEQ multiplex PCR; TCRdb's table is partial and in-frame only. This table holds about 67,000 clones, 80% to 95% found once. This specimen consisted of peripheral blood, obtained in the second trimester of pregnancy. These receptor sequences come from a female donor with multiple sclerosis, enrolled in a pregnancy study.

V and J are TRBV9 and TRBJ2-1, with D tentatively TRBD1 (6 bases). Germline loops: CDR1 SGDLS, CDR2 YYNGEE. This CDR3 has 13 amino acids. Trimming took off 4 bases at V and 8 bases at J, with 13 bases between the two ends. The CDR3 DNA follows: TGTGCCAGCAGCCCCCAGGGGTTACATGAGCAGTTCTTC. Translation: CASSPQGLHEQFF.

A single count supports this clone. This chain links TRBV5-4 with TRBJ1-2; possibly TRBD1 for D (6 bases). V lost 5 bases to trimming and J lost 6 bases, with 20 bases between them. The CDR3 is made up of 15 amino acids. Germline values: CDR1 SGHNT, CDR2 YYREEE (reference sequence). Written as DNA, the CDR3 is TGTGCCAGCAGTCTGACAGGTCAGAGGTTCGATGGCTACACCTTC. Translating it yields CASSLTGQRFDGYTF.

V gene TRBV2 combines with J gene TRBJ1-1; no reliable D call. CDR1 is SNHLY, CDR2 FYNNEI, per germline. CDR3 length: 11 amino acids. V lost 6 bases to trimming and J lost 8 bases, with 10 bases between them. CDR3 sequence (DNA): TGTGCCAGCAGCGAGGTTTTAGAAGCTTTCTTT. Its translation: CASSEVLEAFF.

DNA of the CDR3: TGTGCCAGCAGCTTGGACAGGGGGCATACTGAAGCTTTCTTT. Its protein is CASSLDRGHTEAFF. This chain joins TRBV5-4 and TRBJ1-1; 9 bases fit TRBD1. V shed 0 bases, J shed 5 bases, and the junction held 2 bases outside the gene matches. The CDR3 runs to 14 residues. Per the germline V gene, CDR1 is SGHNT and CDR2 is YYREEE (reference sequence).

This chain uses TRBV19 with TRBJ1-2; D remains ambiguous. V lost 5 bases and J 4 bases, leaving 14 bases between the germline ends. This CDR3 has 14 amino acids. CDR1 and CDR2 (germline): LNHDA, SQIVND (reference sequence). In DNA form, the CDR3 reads TGTGCCAGTAGTCCAGGCACAGTTTTCTATGGCTACACCTTC. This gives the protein CASSPGTVFYGYTF.

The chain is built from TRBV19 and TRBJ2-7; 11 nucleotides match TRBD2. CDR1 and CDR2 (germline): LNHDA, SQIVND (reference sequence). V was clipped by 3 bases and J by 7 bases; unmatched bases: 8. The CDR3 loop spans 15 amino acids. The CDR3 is CASSIEASGGREQYF. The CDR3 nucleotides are TGTGCCAGTAGTATTGAGGCTAGCGGGGGGCGAGAGCAGTACTTC. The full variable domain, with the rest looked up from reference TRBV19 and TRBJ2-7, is DGGITQSPKYLFRKEGQNVTLSCEQNLNHDAMYWYRQDPGQGLRLIYYSQIVNDFQKGDIAEGYSVSREKKESFPLTVTSAQKNPTAFYLCASSIEASGGREQYFGPGTRLTVT.

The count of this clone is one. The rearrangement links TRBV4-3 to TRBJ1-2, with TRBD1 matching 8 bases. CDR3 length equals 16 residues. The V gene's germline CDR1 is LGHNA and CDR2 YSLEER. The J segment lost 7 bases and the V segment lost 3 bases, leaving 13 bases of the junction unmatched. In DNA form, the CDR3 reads TGCGCCAGCAGCCAGCAGGTATCGGGACAGGCAGGTGGCTACACCTTC. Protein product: CASSQQVSGQAGGYTF.

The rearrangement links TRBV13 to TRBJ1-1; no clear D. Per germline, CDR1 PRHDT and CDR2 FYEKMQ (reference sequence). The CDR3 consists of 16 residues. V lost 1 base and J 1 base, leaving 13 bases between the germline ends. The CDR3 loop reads CASSLEVGAPNTEAFF. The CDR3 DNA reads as TGTGCCAGCAGCTTAGAAGTAGGAGCGCCGAACACTGAAGCTTTCTTT.

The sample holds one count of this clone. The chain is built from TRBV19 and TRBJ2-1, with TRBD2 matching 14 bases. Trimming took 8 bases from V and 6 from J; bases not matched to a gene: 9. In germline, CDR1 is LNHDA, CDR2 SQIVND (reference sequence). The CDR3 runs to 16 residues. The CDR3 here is CASSGLAGGPSNEQFF. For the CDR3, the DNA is TGTGCCAGTTCTGGACTAGCGGGGGGTCCAAGCAATGAGCAGTTCTTC.

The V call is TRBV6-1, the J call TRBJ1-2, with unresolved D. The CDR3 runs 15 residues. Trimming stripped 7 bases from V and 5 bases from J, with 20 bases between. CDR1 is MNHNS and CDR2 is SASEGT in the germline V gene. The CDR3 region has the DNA TGTGCCAGCAATACGAGGACTGTCGGTCTTTATGGCTACACCTTC. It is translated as CASNTRTVGLYGYTF.

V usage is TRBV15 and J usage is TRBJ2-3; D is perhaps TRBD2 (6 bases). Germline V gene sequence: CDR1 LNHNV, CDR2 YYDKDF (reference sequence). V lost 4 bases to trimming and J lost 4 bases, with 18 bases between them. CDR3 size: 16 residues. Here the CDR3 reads CATSIGTSKVADTQYF. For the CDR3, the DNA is TGTGCCACCAGCATAGGGACTTCTAAGGTGGCAGATACGCAGTATTTT.

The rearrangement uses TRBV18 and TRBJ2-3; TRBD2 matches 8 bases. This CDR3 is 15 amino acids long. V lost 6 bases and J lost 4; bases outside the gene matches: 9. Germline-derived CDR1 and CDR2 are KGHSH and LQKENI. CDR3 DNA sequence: TGTGCCAGCTCGCGTACGGGGGGGCCCTCAGATACGCAGTATTTT. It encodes CASSRTGGPSDTQYF.

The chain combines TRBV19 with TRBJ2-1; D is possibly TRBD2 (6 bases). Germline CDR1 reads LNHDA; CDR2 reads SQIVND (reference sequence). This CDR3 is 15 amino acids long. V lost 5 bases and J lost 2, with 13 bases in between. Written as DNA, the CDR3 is TGTGCCAGTAGTTTCCAGGGAGGACCCTACAATGAGCAGTTCTTC. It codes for CASSFQGGPYNEQFF.

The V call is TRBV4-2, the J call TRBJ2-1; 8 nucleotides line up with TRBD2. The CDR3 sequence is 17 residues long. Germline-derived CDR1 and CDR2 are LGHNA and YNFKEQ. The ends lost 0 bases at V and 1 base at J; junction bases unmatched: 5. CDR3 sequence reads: CASSQDDGTRSYNEQFF. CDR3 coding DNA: TGTGCCAGCAGCCAAGATGATGGGACTAGGTCCTACAATGAGCAGTTCTTC.

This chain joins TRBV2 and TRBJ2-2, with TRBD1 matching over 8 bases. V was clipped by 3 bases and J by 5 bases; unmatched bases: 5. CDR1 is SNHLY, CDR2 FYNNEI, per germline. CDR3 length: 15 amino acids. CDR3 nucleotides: TGTGCCAGCAGTGATGGCAGGGGGCCAACCGGGGAGCTGTTTTTT. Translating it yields CASSDGRGPTGELFF. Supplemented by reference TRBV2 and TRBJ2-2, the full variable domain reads EPEVTQTPSHQVTQMGQEVILRCVPISNHLYFYWYRQILGQKVEFLVSFYNNEISEKSEIFDDQFSVERPDGSNFTLKIRSTKLEDSAMYFCASSDGRGPTGELFFGEGSRLTVL.

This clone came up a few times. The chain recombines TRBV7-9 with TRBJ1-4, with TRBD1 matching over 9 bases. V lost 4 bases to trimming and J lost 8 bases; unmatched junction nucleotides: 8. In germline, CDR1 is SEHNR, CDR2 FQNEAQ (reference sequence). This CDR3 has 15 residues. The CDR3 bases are TGTGCCAGCAGCTACCTACAGGGGGCAGAGGAAAAACTGTTTTTT. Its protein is CASSYLQGAEEKLFF.

In DNA form, the CDR3 reads TGCAGCGGAGAAGGACAGGGTAACACTGAAGCTTTCTTT. Its protein product is CSGEGQGNTEAFF. J is TRBJ1-1 and V is TRBV29-1; 8 bases align to TRBD1. The CDR3 extends over 13 amino acids. CDR1 is SQVTM and CDR2 is ANQGSEA in the germline V gene. V trimming: 7 bases; J trimming: 2 bases; junction bases outside the gene matches: 6.

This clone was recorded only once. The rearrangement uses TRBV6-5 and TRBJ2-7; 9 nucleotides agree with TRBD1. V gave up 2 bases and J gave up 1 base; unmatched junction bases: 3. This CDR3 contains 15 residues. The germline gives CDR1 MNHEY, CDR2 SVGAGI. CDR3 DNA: TGTGCCAGCAGTTACGAAGGGACAGGGTCCTACGAGCAGTACTTC. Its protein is CASSYEGTGSYEQYF.

CDR3 DNA: TGTGCCAGCAGCTTAGGACGGACAGGTAGCTATGGCTACACCTTC. This codes for CASSLGRTGSYGYTF. The chain has TRBV7-9 and TRBJ1-2; 7 positions match TRBD1. The trim removed 1 base at V and 4 bases at J, leaving 6 bases unmatched. The CDR3 runs to 15 residues. Germline CDR1 is SEHNR and CDR2 is FQNEAQ (reference sequence).

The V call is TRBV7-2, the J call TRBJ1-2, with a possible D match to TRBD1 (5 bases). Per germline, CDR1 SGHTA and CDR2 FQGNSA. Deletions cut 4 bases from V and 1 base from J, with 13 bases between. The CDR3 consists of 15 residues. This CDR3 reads CASSSKQVLNYGYTF. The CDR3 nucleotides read TGTGCCAGCAGCTCTAAACAGGTTCTTAACTATGGCTACACCTTC.

CDR3 amino acids: CASSIRVSHTDTQYF. Written as DNA, the CDR3 is TGTGCCAGTAGTATACGGGTTTCTCACACAGATACGCAGTATTTT. The chain employs TRBV19 and TRBJ2-3, with D unresolved. Looked up from germline, CDR1 is LNHDA and CDR2 is SQIVND (reference sequence). With 2 bases removed from V and 2 bases from J, the gap between germline ends came to 11 bases. CDR3 size: 15 residues.

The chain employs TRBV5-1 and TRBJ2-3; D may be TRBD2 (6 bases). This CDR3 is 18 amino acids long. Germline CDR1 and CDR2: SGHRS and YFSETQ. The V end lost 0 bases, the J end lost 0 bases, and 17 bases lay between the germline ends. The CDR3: CASSLEFRGASSTDTQYF. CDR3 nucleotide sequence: TGCGCCAGCAGCTTGGAGTTCCGCGGGGCATCTAGCACAGATACGCAGTATTTT.

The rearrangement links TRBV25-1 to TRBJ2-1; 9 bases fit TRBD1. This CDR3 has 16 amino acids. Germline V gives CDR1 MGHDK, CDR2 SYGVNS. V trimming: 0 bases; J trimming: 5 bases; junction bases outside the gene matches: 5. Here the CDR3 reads CASSEYGTGRDNEQFF. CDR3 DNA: TGTGCCAGCAGTGAATACGGGACAGGGAGGGACAATGAGCAGTTCTTC.

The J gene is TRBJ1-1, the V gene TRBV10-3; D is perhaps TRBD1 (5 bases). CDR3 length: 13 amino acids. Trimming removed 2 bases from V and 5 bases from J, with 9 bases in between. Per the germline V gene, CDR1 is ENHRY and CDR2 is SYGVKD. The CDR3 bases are TGTGCCATCAGTGAGGCAGGGCAAACTGAAGCTTTCTTT. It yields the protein CAISEAGQTEAFF.

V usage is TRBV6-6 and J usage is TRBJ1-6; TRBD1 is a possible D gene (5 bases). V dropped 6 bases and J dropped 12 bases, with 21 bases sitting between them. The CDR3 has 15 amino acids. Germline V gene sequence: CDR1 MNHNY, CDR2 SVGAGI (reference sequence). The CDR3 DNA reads TGTGCCAGCAGCGTCGGCGGGGCGTCCAACGGACCCCTCCACTTT. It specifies CASSVGGASNGPLHF.

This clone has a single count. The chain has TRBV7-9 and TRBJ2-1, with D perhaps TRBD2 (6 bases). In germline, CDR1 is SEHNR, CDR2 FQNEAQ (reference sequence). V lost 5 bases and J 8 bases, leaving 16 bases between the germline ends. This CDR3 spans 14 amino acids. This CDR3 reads CASSLNGGGDEQFF. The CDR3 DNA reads TGTGCCAGCAGCCTAAATGGGGGAGGCGATGAGCAGTTCTTC.

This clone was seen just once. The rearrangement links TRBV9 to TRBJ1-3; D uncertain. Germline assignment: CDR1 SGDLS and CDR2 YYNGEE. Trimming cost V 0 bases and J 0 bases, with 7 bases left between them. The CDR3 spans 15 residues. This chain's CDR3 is CASSVGRHSGNTIYF. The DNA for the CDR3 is TGTGCCAGCAGCGTAGGCCGACACTCTGGAAACACCATATATTTT.

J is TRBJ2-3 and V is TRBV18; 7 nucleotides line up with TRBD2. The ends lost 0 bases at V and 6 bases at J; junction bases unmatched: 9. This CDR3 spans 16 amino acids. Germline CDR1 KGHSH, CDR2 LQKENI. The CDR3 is CASSPPSAGDGDTQYF. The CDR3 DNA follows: TGTGCCAGCTCACCACCAAGTGCGGGAGATGGTGATACGCAGTATTTT.

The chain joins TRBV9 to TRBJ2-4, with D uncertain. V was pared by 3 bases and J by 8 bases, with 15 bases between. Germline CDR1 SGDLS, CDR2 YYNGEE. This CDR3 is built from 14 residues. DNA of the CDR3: TGTGCCAGCAGCGAGGCTTCGGGTATAGACATTCAGTACTTC. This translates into CASSEASGIDIQYF.

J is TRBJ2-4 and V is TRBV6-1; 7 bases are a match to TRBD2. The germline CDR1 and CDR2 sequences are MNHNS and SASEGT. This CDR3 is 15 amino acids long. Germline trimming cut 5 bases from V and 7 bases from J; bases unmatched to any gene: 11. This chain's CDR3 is CASSLAGSGGNIQYF. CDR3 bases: TGTGCCAGCAGTTTAGCGGGCTCCGGCGGGAACATTCAGTACTTC.